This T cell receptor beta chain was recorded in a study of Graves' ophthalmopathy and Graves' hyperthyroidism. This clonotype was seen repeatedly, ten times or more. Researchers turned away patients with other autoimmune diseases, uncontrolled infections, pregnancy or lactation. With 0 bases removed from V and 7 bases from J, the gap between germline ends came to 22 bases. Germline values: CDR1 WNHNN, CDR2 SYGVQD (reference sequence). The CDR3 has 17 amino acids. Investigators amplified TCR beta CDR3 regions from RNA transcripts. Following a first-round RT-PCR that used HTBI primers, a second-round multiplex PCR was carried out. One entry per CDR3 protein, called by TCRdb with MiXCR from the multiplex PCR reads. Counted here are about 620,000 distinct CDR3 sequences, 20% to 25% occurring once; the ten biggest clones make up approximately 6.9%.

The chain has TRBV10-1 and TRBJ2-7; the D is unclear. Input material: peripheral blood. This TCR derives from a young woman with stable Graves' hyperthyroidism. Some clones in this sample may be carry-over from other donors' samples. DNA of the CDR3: TGCGCCAGCAGTGAGTCGAGGAGTAGCAGAGATGTTGGGGAGCAGTACTTC. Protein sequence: CASSESRSSRDVGEQYF.